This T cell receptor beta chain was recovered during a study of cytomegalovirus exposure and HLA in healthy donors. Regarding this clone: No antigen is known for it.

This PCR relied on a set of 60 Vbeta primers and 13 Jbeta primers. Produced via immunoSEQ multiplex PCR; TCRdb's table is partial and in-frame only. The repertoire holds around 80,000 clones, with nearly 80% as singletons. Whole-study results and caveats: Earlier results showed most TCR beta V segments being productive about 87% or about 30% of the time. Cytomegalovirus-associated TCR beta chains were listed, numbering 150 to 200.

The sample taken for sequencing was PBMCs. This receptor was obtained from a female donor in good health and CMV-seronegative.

CDR3 region: CAWSVLIGENEQFF. The CDR3 nucleotides read TGTGCCTGGAGTGTACTAATTGGGGAGAATGAGCAGTTCTTC. This rearrangement joins TRBV30 to TRBJ2-1; D is perhaps TRBD2 (5 bases). V was pared by 0 bases and J by 7 bases, with 13 bases between. This CDR3 comprises 14 residues. Germline CDR1 and CDR2: GTSNPN and SVGIG (reference sequence).